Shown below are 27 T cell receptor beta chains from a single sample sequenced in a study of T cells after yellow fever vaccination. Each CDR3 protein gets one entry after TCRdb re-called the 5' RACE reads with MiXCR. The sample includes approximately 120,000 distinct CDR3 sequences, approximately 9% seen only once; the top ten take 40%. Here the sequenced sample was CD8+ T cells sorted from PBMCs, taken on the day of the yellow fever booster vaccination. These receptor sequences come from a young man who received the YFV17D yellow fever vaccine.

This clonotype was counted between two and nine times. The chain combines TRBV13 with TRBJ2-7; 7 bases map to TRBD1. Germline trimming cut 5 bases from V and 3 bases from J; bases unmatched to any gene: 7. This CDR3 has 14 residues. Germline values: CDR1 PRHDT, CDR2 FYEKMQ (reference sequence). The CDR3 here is CASSIRQGNYEQYV. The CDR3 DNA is TGTGCCAGCAGCATCCGACAGGGAAACTACGAGCAGTACGTC.

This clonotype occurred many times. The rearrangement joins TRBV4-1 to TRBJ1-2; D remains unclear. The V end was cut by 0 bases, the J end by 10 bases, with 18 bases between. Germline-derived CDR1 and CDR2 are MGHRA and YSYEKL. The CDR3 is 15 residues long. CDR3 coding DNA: TGCGCCAGCAGCCAAGATCGTCCGTCTTTCCGTTACTACACCTTC. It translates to CASSQDRPSFRYYTF.

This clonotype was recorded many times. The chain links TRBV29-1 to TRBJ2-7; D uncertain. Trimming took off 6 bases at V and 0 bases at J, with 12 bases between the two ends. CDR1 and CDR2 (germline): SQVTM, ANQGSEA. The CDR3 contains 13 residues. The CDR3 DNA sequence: TGCAGCGTGGTCCCAGAGAACTCCTACGAGCAGTACGTC. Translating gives CSVVPENSYEQYV.

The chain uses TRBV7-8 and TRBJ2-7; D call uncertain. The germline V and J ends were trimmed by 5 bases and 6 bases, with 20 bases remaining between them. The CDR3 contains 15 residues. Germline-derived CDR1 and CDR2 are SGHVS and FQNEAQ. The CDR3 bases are TGTGCCAGCAGCCCCCCCGAGGTGATCTTTCTCGAGCAGTACTTC. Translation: CASSPPEVIFLEQYF.

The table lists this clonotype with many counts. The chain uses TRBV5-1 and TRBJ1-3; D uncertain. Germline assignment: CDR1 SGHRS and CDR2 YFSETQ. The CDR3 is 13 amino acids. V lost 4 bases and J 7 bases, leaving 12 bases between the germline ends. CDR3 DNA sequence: TGCGCCAGCAGCGGCGACAAAATCAACACCATATATTTT. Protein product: CASSGDKINTIYF.

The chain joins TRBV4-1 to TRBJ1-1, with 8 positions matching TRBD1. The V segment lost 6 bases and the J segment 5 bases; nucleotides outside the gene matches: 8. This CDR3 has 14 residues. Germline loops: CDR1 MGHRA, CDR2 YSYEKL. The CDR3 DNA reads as TGCGCCAGCAGTCAAAGACAGGGGAGGACTGAAGCTTTCTTT. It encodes CASSQRQGRTEAFF.

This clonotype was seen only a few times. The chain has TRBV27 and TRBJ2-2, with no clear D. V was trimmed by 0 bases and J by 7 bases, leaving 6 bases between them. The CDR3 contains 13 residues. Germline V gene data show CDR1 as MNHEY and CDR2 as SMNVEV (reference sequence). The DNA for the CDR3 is TGTGCCAGCAGTTTATCGAATATCGGGGAGCTGTTTTTT. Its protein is CASSLSNIGELFF.

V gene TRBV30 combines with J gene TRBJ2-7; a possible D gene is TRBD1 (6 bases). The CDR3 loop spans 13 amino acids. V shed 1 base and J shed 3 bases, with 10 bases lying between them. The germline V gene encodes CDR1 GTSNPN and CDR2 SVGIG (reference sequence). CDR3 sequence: CAWSATGFYEQYF. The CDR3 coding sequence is TGTGCCTGGAGTGCTACAGGGTTCTACGAGCAGTACTTC.

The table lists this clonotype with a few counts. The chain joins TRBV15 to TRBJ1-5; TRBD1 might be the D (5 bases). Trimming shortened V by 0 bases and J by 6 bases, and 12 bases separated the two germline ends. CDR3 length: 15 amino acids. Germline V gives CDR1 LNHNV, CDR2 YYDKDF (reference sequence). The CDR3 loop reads CATSRDRGRGQPQHF. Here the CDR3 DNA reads TGTGCCACCAGCAGAGATCGGGGTAGGGGTCAGCCCCAGCATTTT.

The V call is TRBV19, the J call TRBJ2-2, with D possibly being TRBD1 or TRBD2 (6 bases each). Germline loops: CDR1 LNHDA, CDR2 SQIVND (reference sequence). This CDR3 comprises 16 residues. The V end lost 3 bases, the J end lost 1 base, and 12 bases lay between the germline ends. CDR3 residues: CASSIGKGGNTGELFF. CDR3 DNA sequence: TGTGCCAGTAGTATCGGGAAGGGGGGGAACACCGGGGAGCTGTTTTTT.

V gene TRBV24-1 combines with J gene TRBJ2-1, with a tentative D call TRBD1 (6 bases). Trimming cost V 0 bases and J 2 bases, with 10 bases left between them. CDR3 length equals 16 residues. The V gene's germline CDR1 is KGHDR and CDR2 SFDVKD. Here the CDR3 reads CATSDLRTAPYNEQFF. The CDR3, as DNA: TGTGCCACCAGTGATTTGAGGACAGCTCCCTACAATGAGCAGTTCTTC.

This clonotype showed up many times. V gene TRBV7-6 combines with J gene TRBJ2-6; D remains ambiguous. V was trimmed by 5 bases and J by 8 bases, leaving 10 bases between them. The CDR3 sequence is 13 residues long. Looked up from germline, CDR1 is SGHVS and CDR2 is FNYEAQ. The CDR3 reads CASSMLTSNVLTF. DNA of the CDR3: TGTGCCAGCAGCATGCTCACGTCCAACGTCCTGACTTTC. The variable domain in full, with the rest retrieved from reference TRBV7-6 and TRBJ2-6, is GAGVSQSPRYKVTKRGQDVALRCDPISGHVSLYWYRQALGQGPEFLTYFNYEAQQDKSGLPNDRFSAERPEGSISTLTIQRTEQRDSAMYRCASSMLTSNVLTFGAGSRLTVL.

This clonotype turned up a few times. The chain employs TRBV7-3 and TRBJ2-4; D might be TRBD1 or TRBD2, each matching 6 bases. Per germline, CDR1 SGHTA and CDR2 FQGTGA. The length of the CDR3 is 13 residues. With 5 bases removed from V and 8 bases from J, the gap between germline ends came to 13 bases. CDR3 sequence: CASSLRRGDIQYF. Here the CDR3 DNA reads TGTGCCAGCAGCCTCCGGAGGGGGGACATTCAGTACTTC.

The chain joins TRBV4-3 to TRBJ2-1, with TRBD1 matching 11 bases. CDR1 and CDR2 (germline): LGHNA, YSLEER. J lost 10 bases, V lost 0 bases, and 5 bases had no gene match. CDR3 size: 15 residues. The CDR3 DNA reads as TGCGCCAGCAGCCAAGAAGGGACAGGGGGAAGAGAGCAGTTCTTC. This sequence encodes CASSQEGTGGREQFF.

The CDR3 coding sequence is TGCGCCAGCAGCCCGACCCGGACAGGGGTATCTTTCTTT. This gives the protein CASSPTRTGVSFF. This sequence joins TRBV4-1 and TRBJ1-1, with 9 bases identical to TRBD1. Germline CDR1 and CDR2: MGHRA and YSYEKL. The CDR3 is 13 residues long. V gave up 4 bases and J gave up 12 bases; unmatched junction bases: 9.

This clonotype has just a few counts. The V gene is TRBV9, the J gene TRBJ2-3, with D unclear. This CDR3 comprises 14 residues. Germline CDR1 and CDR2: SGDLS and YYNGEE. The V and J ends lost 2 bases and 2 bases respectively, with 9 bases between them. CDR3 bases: TGTGCCAGCAGCGTGGACGGATCCACAGATACGCAGTATTTT. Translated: CASSVDGSTDTQYF.

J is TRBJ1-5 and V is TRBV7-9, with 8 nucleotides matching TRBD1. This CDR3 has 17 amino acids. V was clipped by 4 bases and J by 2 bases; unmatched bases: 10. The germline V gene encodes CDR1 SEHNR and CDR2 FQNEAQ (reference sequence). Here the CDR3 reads CASSSHTQGAGNQPQHF. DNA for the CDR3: TGTGCCAGCAGCTCGCATACTCAGGGGGCAGGCAATCAGCCCCAGCATTTT.

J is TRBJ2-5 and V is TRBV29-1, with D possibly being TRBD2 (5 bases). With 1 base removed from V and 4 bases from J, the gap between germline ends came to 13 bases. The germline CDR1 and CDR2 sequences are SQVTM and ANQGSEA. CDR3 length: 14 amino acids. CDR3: CSVEGLKGSETQYF. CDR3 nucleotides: TGCAGCGTTGAAGGACTAAAGGGTTCAGAGACCCAGTACTTC. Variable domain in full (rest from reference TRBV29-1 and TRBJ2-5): SAVISQKPSRDICQRGTSLTIQCQVDSQVTMMFWYRQQPGQSLTLIATANQGSEATYESGFVIDKFPISRPNLTFSTLTVSNMSPEDSSIYLCSVEGLKGSETQYFGPGTRLLVL.

The DNA for the CDR3 is TGTGCCAGCTCCGAAAACATCGGGGGGCCGAACAATGAGCAGTTCTTC. Protein product: CASSENIGGPNNEQFF. This sequence joins TRBV18 and TRBJ2-1, with D tentatively TRBD2 (7 bases). This CDR3 comprises 16 residues. V lost 6 bases and J 5 bases, leaving 20 bases between the germline ends. Germline-derived CDR1 and CDR2 are KGHSH and LQKENI.

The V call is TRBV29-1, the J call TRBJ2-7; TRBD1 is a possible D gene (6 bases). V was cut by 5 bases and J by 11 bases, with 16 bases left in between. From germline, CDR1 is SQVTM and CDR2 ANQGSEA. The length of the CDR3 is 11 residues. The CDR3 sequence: CSVKQGLEKYF. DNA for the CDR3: TGCAGCGTTAAACAGGGCTTGGAGAAGTACTTC.

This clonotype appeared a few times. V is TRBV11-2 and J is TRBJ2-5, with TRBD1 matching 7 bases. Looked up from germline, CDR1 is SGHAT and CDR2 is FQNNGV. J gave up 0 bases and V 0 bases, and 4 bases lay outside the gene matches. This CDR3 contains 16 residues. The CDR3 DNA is TGTGCCAGCAGCTTAGAGAGGACAGGATACCAAGAGACCCAGTACTTC. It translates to CASSLERTGYQETQYF.

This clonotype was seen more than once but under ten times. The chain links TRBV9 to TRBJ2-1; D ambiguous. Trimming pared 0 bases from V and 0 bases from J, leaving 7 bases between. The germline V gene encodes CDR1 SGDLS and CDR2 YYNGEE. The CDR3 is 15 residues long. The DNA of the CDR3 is TGTGCCAGCAGCGTAGGAGGTCTCTCCTACAATGAGCAGTTCTTC. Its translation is CASSVGGLSYNEQFF.

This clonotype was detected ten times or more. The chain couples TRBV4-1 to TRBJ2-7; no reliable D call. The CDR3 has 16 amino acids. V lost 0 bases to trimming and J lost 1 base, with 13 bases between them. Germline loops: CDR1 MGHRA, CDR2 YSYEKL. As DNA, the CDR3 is TGCGCCAGCAGCCAAGAAGGGTATTTTGGGTCCTACGAGCAGTACTTC. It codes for CASSQEGYFGSYEQYF.

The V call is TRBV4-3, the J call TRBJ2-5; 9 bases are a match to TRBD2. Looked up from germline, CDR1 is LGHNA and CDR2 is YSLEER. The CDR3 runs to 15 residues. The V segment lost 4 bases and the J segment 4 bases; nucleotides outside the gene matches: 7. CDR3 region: CASSPFGTSRETQYF. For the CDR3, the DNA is TGCGCCAGCAGCCCTTTCGGGACTAGCCGAGAGACCCAGTACTTC.

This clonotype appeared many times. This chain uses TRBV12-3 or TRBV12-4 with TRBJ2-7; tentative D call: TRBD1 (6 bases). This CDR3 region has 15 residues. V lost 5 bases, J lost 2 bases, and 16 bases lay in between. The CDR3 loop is CASSPDSPEPYEQYF. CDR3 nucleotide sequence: TGTGCCAGCAGTCCGGACAGTCCCGAGCCCTACGAGCAGTACTTC.

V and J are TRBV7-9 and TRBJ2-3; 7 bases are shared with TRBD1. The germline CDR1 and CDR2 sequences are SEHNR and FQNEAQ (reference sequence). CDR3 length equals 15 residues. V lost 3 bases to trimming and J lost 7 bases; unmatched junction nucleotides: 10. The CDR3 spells CASSLTGRTPYTQYF. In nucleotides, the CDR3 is TGTGCCAGCAGCTTGACAGGGAGAACTCCGTATACGCAGTATTTT. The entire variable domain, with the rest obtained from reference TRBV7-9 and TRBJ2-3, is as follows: DTGVSQNPRHKITKRGQNVTFRCDPISEHNRLYWYRQTLGQGPEFLTYFQNEAQLEKSRLLSDRFSAERPKGSFSTLEIQRTEQGDSAMYLCASSLTGRTPYTQYFGPGTRLTVL.

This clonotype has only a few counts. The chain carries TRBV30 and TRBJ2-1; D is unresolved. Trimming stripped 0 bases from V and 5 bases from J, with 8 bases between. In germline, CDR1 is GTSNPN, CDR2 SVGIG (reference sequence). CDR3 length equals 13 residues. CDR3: CAWSVSADNEQFF. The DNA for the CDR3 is TGTGCCTGGAGTGTATCGGCCGACAATGAGCAGTTCTTC. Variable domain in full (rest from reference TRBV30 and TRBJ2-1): SQTIHQWPATLVQPVGSPLSLECTVEGTSNPNLYWYRQAAGRGLQLLFYSVGIGQISSEVPQNLSASRPQDRQFILSSKKLLLSDSGFYLCAWSVSADNEQFFGPGTRLTVL.